These 31 T cell receptor beta chains were all obtained from the same sample, sequenced in a study of blood T cells in healthy people across ages. Primed by a sample-barcoded 5' primer and a J-beta primer mix, a second PCR proceeded for 7 to 11 cycles. TCRdb passed the 5' RACE reads through MiXCR, listing each CDR3 protein once. This table has 780,000 or so distinct CDR3 sequences, roughly 50% appearing once. The sequencing sample was made of blood. The receptors here all came from a man between 35 and 55 years old in good health.

V is TRBV6-2 or TRBV6-3 and J is TRBJ2-1; 7 bases agree with TRBD1. V shed 6 bases, J shed 5 bases, and the junction held 10 bases outside the gene matches. This CDR3 is 15 amino acids long. Germline CDR1 reads MNHEY; CDR2 reads SVGEGT. Here the CDR3 reads CASRRDSGEHNEQFF. In nucleotides, the CDR3 is TGTGCCAGCAGACGGGACAGTGGGGAACACAATGAGCAGTTCTTC.

The J gene is TRBJ2-1, the V gene TRBV20-1; TRBD2 aligns across 9 bases. The J call may be in error: the DNA end matches TRBJ2-7 better. Germline V gene data show CDR1 as DFQATT and CDR2 as SNEGSKA (reference sequence). The CDR3 is 14 amino acids. CDR3 amino acids: CSANLAGRNDEQYF. The DNA for the CDR3 is TGCAGTGCCAACCTAGCGGGAAGGAACGATGAGCAGTACTTC.

V and J are TRBV2 and TRBJ2-7; no firm D call. The DNA end favors TRBJ2-5, so the J call may be wrong. The CDR3 is 12 amino acids. Looked up from germline, CDR1 is SNHLY and CDR2 is FYNNEI. Here the CDR3 reads CASISGLETQYF. In DNA, the CDR3 is TGTGCCAGCATCTCAGGTCTGGAGACCCAGTACTTC.

This clonotype was observed a single time. V gene TRBV4-2 combines with J gene TRBJ2-7; 8 bases are a match to TRBD2. CDR3 length equals 15 residues. Germline assignment: CDR1 LGHNA and CDR2 YNFKEQ. The J segment lost 4 bases and the V segment lost 1 base, leaving 6 bases of the junction unmatched. DNA of the CDR3: TGTGCCAGCAGCCAAGGAGAGTCTAGCGGGTACGAGCAGTACTTC. Residues: CASSQGESSGYEQYF.

The CDR3 sequence: CASIQTQALRVHEQFF. CDR3 sequence (DNA): TGTGCCAGCATCCAAACCCAGGCCCTCCGGGTCCATGAGCAGTTCTTC. The chain combines TRBV12-3 or TRBV12-4 with TRBJ2-1; D call uncertain. The V gene lost 7 bases and the J gene lost 8 bases, with 24 bases spanning the gap. The CDR3 runs to 16 residues.

V is TRBV29-1 and J is TRBJ1-4; the D gene is possibly TRBD1 (6 bases). CDR1 is SQVTM and CDR2 is ANQGSEA in the germline V gene. CDR3 size: 14 residues. The germline V and J ends were trimmed by 0 bases and 8 bases, with 13 bases remaining between them. The CDR3 loop is CSVEDEQGGEKLFF. The DNA for the CDR3 is TGCAGCGTTGAAGATGAACAGGGTGGGGAAAAACTGTTTTTT.

A few counts support this clonotype. The genes are TRBV7-2 and TRBJ1-2; TRBD1 is a possible D gene (5 bases). The CDR3 length is 14 residues. V lost 1 base to trimming and J lost 6 bases, with 12 bases between them. The germline V gene encodes CDR1 SGHTA and CDR2 FQGNSA. CDR3 coding DNA: TGTGCCAGCAGCTTAGAGGTTAACAGGAATGGCTACACCTTC. Amino acid sequence: CASSLEVNRNGYTF.

This clonotype was recorded a few times. The J gene is TRBJ2-5, the V gene TRBV10-2, with D unresolved. The CDR3 loop spans 13 amino acids. Trimming left V 3 bases short and J 4 bases short, with 9 bases between. CDR1 and CDR2 from the germline V gene are WSHSY and SAAADI. The CDR3 DNA reads TGCGCCAGCAGTGACGGGCTCCCAGAGACCCAGTACTTC. This codes for CASSDGLPETQYF.

The V gene is TRBV29-1, the J gene TRBJ2-5, with 8 bases fitting TRBD1. The closer fit of TRBJ2-4 to the DNA end suggests the J call may be wrong. Germline loops: CDR1 SQVTM, CDR2 ANQGSEA. This CDR3 region has 13 residues. The CDR3 DNA reads as TGCAACGTAGCGCAGGGGGCAGGAAACATTCAGTACTTC. It codes for CNVAQGAGNIQYF.

This clonotype turned up a few times. The chain joins TRBV7-2 to TRBJ2-5, with 8 bases fitting TRBD1. V dropped 5 bases and J dropped 3; count of bases not matched to a gene: 5. CDR1 SGHTA and CDR2 FQGNSA come from the germline V gene. There are 14 residues in the CDR3. CDR3: CASSPDRAKETQYF. The DNA for the CDR3 is TGTGCCAGCAGCCCGGACAGGGCCAAAGAGACCCAGTACTTC.

V and J are TRBV4-1 and TRBJ2-3, with D uncertain. This CDR3 contains 12 residues. The ends were cut back, 2 bases at V and 5 bases at J, with 5 bases in the middle. The germline V gene has CDR1 MGHRA and CDR2 YSYEKL. CDR3 loop: CASSQLVDTQYF. CDR3 bases: TGCGCCAGCAGCCAACTGGTAGATACGCAGTATTTT.

The chain has TRBV28 and TRBJ2-1, with D hard to call. Germline-derived CDR1 and CDR2 are MDHEN and SYDVKM. Trimming took off 3 bases at V and 7 bases at J, with 7 bases between the two ends. The CDR3 consists of 12 residues. Written as DNA, the CDR3 is TGTGCCAGCAGTTTTCTATCGAATGAGCAGTTCTTC. It specifies CASSFLSNEQFF.

The chain couples TRBV6-2 or TRBV6-3 to TRBJ2-7, with D maybe TRBD1 (6 bases). Trimming left V 6 bases short and J 3 bases short, with 15 bases between. The germline V gene encodes CDR1 MNHEY and CDR2 SVGEGT. This CDR3 region has 14 residues. The CDR3 coding sequence is TGTGCCAGCAGCCCCAGGACAGAAGACTACGAGCAGTACTTC. Its protein is CASSPRTEDYEQYF.

The chain combines TRBV28 with TRBJ1-1; D gene ambiguous. The V gene's germline CDR1 is MDHEN and CDR2 SYDVKM. Trimming took off 2 bases at V and 1 base at J, with 14 bases between the two ends. The length of the CDR3 is 16 residues. The CDR3 reads CASSLTTGMGNTEAFF. CDR3 nucleotide sequence: TGTGCCAGCAGTTTAACTACCGGGATGGGGAACACTGAAGCTTTCTTT.

The chain links TRBV3-1 to TRBJ2-6; possible D gene TRBD2, 5 bases. Trimming removed 0 bases at V and 0 bases at J, with 12 bases between. Germline V gene lookup returns CDR1 LGHDT and CDR2 YNNKEL (reference sequence). This CDR3 contains 18 residues. The CDR3 sequence is CASSQDAGRNSGANVLTF. The DNA for the CDR3 is TGTGCCAGCAGCCAAGACGCTGGGAGAAACTCTGGGGCCAACGTCCTGACTTTC. The full variable domain, with the rest looked up from reference TRBV3-1 and TRBJ2-6, is DTAVSQTPKYLVTQMGNDKSIKCEQNLGHDTMYWYKQDSKKFLKIMFSYNNKELIINETVPNRFSPKSPDKAHLNLHINSLELGDSAVYFCASSQDAGRNSGANVLTFGAGSRLTVL.

V gene TRBV7-9 combines with J gene TRBJ2-4; 11 nucleotides agree with TRBD1. The CDR3 covers 15 residues. The germline V gene has CDR1 SEHNR and CDR2 FQNEAQ (reference sequence). Trimming cost V 5 bases and J 9 bases; bases outside gene matches: 9. Here the CDR3 DNA reads TGTGCCAGCAGCCCCAGAGGACAGGGGGCGGGCATTCAGTACTTC. This encodes CASSPRGQGAGIQYF.

The V gene is TRBV7-2, the J gene TRBJ1-2, with D perhaps matching TRBD1 (6 bases). The germline V and J ends were trimmed by 1 base and 4 bases, with 19 bases remaining between them. The germline CDR1 and CDR2 sequences are SGHTA and FQGNSA. There are 17 residues in the CDR3. CDR3 protein: CASSLGRAGAVLYGYTF. The CDR3 coding sequence is TGTGCCAGCAGCTTAGGACGGGCAGGGGCCGTACTCTATGGCTACACCTTC.

This chain links TRBV4-3 with TRBJ2-6; D unclear. This CDR3 has 16 amino acids. The ends were cut back, 0 bases at V and 1 base at J, with 7 bases in the middle. CDR1 LGHNA and CDR2 YSLEER come from the germline V gene. CDR3 sequence reads: CASSQEEGSGANVLTF. The CDR3, as DNA: TGCGCCAGCAGCCAAGAGGAAGGGTCTGGGGCCAACGTCCTGACTTTC.

This chain joins TRBV6-2 or TRBV6-3 and TRBJ2-6; D ambiguous. The V and J ends lost 2 bases and 0 bases respectively, with 5 bases between them. The CDR3 is 15 amino acids. Germline values: CDR1 MNHEY, CDR2 SVGEGT. CDR3 nucleotide sequence: TGTGCCAGCAGTTACGACGTCTCTGGGGCCAACGTCCTGACTTTC. Protein sequence: CASSYDVSGANVLTF.

The chain is built from TRBV6-1 and TRBJ1-2; no clear D gene. This CDR3 is built from 14 residues. The V and J ends lost 8 bases and 0 bases respectively, with 13 bases between them. CDR1 MNHNS and CDR2 SASEGT come from the germline V gene. The CDR3 DNA reads as TGTGCCAGCCGAACGGAGCCACCTAACTATGGCTACACCTTC. Translated: CASRTEPPNYGYTF.

This chain uses TRBV5-1 with TRBJ2-1; tentatively, D is TRBD1 (6 bases). The V and J ends lost 4 bases and 8 bases respectively, with 16 bases between them. There are 14 residues in the CDR3. The germline V gene has CDR1 SGHRS and CDR2 YFSETQ. CDR3 nucleotides: TGCGCCAGCAGCGGGCGGACAGCTAACTATGAGCAGTTCTTC. Its protein product is CASSGRTANYEQFF.

V usage is TRBV2 and J usage is TRBJ1-4, with no clear D. Per the germline V gene, CDR1 is SNHLY and CDR2 is FYNNEI. The CDR3 has 13 amino acids. Trimming left V 7 bases short and J 10 bases short, with 16 bases between. The CDR3 region is CASKTGEFGKLFF. The DNA for the CDR3 is TGTGCCAGCAAGACTGGGGAGTTCGGAAAACTGTTTTTT.

V and J are TRBV6-5 and TRBJ2-4, with 7 bases lining up with TRBD1. CDR1 and CDR2 from the germline V gene are MNHEY and SVGAGI. CDR3 length equals 12 residues. V trimming: 10 bases; J trimming: 12 bases; junction bases outside the gene matches: 12. The CDR3 sequence: CATTTGSETQYF. CDR3 nucleotide sequence: TGTGCCACAACGACAGGGTCAGAGACTCAGTACTTC.

This sequence joins TRBV25-1 and TRBJ2-3, with D perhaps matching TRBD1 (5 bases). Germline V gene lookup returns CDR1 MGHDK and CDR2 SYGVNS. The CDR3 sequence is 15 residues long. Deletions cut 0 bases from V and 4 bases from J, with 11 bases between. CDR3 loop: CASSEYMGRADTQYF. CDR3 DNA sequence: TGTGCCAGCAGTGAATATATGGGCAGGGCAGATACGCAGTATTTT.

The chain carries TRBV9 and TRBJ1-2; TRBD1 might be the D (6 bases). V was pared by 4 bases and J by 4 bases, with 17 bases between. Looked up from germline, CDR1 is SGDLS and CDR2 is YYNGEE. The CDR3 has 15 amino acids. The CDR3 region has the DNA TGTGCCAGCAGCCTAGAGGGGGGCGCGCGCTATGGCTACACCTTC. Its translation is CASSLEGGARYGYTF.

The J gene is TRBJ2-5, the V gene TRBV7-8; a weak D match, TRBD2 (5 bases). The J call is uncertain, as TRBJ2-7 better fits the DNA end. Germline V lookup: CDR1 SGHVS, CDR2 FQNEAQ. The CDR3 has 14 residues. CDR3 amino acids: CASSFTEGAFEQYF. The CDR3 DNA is TGTGCCAGCAGCTTTACTGAGGGAGCCTTCGAGCAGTACTTC.

This clonotype was observed a few times. The chain is built from TRBV6-1 and TRBJ2-7, with TRBD2 matching over 8 bases. The V gene's germline CDR1 is MNHNS and CDR2 SASEGT. The trim removed 7 bases at V and 6 bases at J, leaving 14 bases unmatched. This CDR3 contains 15 residues. The CDR3 sequence: CASTYPQAGASEQYF. CDR3 DNA: TGTGCCAGCACCTATCCTCAAGCGGGAGCTTCCGAGCAGTACTTC.

The chain carries TRBV4-2 and TRBJ2-7; D not resolved. This CDR3 spans 16 amino acids. Germline V gene lookup returns CDR1 LGHNA and CDR2 YNFKEQ. The V end lost 2 bases, the J end lost 2 bases, and 16 bases lay between the germline ends. DNA of the CDR3: TGTGCCAGCAGCCAACTAACCCAATACCGAACCTACGAGCAGTACTTC. Residues: CASSQLTQYRTYEQYF.

The chain joins TRBV7-2 to TRBJ2-1; 8 positions match TRBD2. Germline V CDR1 and CDR2: SGHTA, FQGNSA. The CDR3 spans 16 residues. J gave up 8 bases and V 4 bases, and 13 bases lay outside the gene matches. The CDR3: CASSSGTSGGLDEQFF. The CDR3 DNA reads TGTGCCAGCAGCTCAGGAACTAGCGGAGGTCTGGATGAGCAGTTCTTC.

This sequence joins TRBV6-2 or TRBV6-3 and TRBJ2-2; the D call may be TRBD1 or TRBD2 (5 bases each). V lost 0 bases and J 1 base, leaving 15 bases between the germline ends. The germline gives CDR1 MNHEY, CDR2 SVGEGT. CDR3 length: 18 residues. The CDR3 loop is CASSYSRGWGLNTGELFF. CDR3 nucleotides: TGTGCCAGCAGTTACTCGAGGGGATGGGGCCTGAACACCGGGGAGCTGTTTTTT.

This rearrangement joins TRBV7-9 to TRBJ2-4; D uncertain. Trimming removed 4 bases from V and 5 bases from J, with 12 bases in between. This CDR3 spans 14 amino acids. Germline assignment: CDR1 SEHNR and CDR2 FQNEAQ (reference sequence). The CDR3, as DNA: TGTGCCAGCAGCTCCCGAAGAGGTCAAAACATTCAGTACTTC. This codes for CASSSRRGQNIQYF.